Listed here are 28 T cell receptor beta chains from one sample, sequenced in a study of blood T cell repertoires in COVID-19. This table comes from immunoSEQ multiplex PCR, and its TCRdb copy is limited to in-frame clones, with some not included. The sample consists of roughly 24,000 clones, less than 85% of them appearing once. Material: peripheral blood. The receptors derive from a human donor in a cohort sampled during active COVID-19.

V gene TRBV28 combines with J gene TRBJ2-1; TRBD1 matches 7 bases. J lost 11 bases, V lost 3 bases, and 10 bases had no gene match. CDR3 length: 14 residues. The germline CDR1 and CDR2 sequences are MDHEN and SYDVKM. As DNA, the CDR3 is TGTGCCAGCAGTTTCCCTACCGACAGGGTCCAGCAGTTCTTC. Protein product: CASSFPTDRVQQFF.

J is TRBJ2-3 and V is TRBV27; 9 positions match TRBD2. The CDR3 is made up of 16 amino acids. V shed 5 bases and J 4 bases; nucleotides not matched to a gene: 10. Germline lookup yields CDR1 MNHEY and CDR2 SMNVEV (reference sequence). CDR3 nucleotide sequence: TGTGCCAGCAGTCGGATTAGCGGGAGCTTTGCAGATACGCAGTATTTT. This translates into CASSRISGSFADTQYF.

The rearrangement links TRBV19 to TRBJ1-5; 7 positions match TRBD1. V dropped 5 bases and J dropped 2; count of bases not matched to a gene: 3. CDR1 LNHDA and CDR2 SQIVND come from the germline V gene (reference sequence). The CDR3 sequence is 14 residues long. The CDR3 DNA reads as TGTGCCAGTAGTGCTACAGGGGGCAATCAGCCCCAGCATTTT. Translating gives CASSATGGNQPQHF.

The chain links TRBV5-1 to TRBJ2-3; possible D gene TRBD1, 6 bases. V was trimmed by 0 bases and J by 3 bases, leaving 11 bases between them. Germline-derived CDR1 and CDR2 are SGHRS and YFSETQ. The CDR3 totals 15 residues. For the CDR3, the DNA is TGCGCCAGCAGCTTGGGACAGGTAATAACAGATACGCAGTATTTT. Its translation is CASSLGQVITDTQYF.

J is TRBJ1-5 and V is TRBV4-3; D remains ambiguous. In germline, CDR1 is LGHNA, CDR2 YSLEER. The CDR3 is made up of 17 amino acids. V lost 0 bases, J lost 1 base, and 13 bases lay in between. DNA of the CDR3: TGCGCCAGCAGCCAAGAACCGCCTCAGGTGAGCAATCAGCCCCAGCATTTT. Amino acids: CASSQEPPQVSNQPQHF.

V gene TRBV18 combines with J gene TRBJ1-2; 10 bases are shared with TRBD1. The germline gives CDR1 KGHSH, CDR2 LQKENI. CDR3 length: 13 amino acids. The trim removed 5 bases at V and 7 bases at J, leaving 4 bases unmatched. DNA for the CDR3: TGTGCCAGCTCAGGACAGGGGGAGAGTGGCTACACCTTC. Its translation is CASSGQGESGYTF. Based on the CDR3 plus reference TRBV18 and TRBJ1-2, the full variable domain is NAGVMQNPRHLVRRRGQEARLRCSPMKGHSHVYWYRQLPEEGLKFMVYLQKENIIDESGMPKERFSAEFPKEGPSILRIQQVVRGDSAAYFCASSGQGESGYTFGSGTRLTVV.

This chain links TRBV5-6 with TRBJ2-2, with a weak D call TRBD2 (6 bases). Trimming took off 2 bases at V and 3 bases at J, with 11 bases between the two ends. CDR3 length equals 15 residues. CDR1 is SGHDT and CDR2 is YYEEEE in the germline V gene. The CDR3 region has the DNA TGTGCCAGCAGCTTTATAGGGGAGGACACCGGGGAGCTGTTTTTT. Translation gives CASSFIGEDTGELFF.

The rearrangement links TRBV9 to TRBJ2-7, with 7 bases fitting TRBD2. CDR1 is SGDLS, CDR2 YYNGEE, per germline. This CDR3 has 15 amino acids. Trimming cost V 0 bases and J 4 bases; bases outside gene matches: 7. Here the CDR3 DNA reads TGTGCCAGCAGCGTAGCAAGCGGGACGAAATACGAGCAGTACTTC. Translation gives CASSVASGTKYEQYF.

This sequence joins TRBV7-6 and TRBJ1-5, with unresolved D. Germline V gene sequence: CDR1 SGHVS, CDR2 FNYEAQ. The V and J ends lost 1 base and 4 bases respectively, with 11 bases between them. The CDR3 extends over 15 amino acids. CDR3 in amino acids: CASSLGEGFNQPQHF. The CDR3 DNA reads TGTGCCAGCAGCTTAGGGGAGGGTTTTAATCAGCCCCAGCATTTT.

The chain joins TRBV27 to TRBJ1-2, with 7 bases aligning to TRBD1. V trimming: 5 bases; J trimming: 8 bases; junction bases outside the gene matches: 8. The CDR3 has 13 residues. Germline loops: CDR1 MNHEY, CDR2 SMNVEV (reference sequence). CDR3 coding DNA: TGTGCCAGCAGTACGACAGGGCTGCGGGGCTACACCTTC. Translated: CASSTTGLRGYTF.

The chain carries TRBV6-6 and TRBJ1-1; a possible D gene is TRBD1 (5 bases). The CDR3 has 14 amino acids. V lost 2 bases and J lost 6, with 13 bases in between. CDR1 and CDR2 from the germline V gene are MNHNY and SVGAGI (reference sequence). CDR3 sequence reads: CASSYPGGPPEAFF. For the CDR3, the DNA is TGTGCCAGCAGTTACCCCGGGGGACCCCCTGAAGCTTTCTTT.

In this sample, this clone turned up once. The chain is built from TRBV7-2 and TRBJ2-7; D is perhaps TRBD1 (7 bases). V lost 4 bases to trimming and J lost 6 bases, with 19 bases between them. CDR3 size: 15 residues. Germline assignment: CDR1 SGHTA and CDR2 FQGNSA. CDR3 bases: TGTGCCAGCAGCTCGGGGACAGTTGGAGGGCCCGAGCAGTACTTC. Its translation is CASSSGTVGGPEQYF. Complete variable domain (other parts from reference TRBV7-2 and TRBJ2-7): GAGVSQSPSNKVTEKGKDVELRCDPISGHTALYWYRQSLGQGLEFLIYFQGNSAPDKSGLPSDRFSAERTGGSVSTLTIQRTQQEDSAVYLCASSSGTVGGPEQYFGPGTRLTVT.

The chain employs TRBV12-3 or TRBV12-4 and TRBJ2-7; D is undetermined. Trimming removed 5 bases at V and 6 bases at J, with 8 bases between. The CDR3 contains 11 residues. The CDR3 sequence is CASSIRLEQYF. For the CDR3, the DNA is TGTGCCAGCAGTATCAGACTCGAGCAGTACTTC.

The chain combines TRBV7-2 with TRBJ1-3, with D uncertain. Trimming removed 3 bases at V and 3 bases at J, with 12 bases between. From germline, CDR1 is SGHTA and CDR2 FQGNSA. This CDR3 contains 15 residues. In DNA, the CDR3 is TGTGCCAGCAGCTTTCTTATACGGGGTGGAAACACCATATATTTT. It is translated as CASSFLIRGGNTIYF.

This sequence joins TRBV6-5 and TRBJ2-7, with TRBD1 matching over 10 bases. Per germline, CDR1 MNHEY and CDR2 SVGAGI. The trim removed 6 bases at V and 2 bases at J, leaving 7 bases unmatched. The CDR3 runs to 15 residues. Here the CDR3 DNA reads TGTGCCAGCAGATCCCCGGGACAGGGGACCTACGAGCAGTACTTC. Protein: CASRSPGQGTYEQYF.

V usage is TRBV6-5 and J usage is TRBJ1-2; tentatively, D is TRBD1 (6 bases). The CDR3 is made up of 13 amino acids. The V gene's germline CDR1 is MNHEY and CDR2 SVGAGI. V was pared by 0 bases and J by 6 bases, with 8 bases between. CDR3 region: CASSYSRGNGYTF. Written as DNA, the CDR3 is TGTGCCAGCAGTTACTCCAGGGGAAATGGCTACACCTTC.

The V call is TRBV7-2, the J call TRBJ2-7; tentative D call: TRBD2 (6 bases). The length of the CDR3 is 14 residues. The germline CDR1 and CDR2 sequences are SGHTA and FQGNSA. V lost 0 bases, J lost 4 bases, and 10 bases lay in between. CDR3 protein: CASSLAGGSYEQYF. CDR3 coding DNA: TGTGCCAGCAGCTTAGCCGGGGGATCGTACGAGCAGTACTTC.

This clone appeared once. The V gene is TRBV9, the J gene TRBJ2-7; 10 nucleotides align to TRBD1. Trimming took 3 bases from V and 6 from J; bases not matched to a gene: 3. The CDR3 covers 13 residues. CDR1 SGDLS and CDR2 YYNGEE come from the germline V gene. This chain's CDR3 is CASSAGQGSEQYF. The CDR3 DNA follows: TGTGCCAGCAGCGCGGGACAGGGGAGCGAGCAGTACTTC.

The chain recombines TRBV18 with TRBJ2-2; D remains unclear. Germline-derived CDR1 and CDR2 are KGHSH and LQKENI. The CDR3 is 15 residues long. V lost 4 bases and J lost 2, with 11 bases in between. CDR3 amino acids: CASSLRQDNTGELFF. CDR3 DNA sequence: TGTGCCAGCTCACTAAGGCAGGATAACACCGGGGAGCTGTTTTTT.

The CDR3 region is CASSPGTSSLSYEQYF. CDR3 coding DNA: TGTGCCAGCAGCCCCGGGACTAGCTCTCTGAGCTACGAGCAGTACTTC. The gene calls are TRBV13 and TRBJ2-7, with 9 bases fitting TRBD2. Losses at the gene ends were 5 bases for V and 3 bases for J; bases not matched to a gene: 11. Germline CDR1 reads PRHDT; CDR2 reads FYEKMQ (reference sequence). The CDR3 contains 16 residues.

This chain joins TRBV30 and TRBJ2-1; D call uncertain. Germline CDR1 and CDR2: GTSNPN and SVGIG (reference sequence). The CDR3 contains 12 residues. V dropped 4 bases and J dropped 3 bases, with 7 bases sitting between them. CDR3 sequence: CAWTTGYNEQFF. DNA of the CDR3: TGTGCCTGGACTACGGGCTACAATGAGCAGTTCTTC.

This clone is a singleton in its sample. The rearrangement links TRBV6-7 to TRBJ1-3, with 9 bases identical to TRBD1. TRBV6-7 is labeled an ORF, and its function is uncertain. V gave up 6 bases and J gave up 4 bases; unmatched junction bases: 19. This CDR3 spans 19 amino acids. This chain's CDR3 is CASRPRTGETVRAGNTIYF. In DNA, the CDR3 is TGTGCCAGCAGACCTAGGACAGGGGAGACGGTCCGGGCCGGAAACACCATATATTTT.

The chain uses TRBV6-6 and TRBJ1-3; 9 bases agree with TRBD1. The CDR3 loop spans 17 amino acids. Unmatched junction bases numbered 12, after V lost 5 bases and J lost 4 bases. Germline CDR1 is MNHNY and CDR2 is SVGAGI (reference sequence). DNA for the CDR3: TGTGCCAGCAGTCGGGACAGGGTTACCCTTTTGGGAAACACCATATATTTT. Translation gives CASSRDRVTLLGNTIYF.

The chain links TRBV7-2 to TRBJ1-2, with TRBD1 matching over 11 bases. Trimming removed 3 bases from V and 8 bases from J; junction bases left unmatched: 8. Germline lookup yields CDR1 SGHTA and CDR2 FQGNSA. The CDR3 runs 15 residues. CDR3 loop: CASSFRGQGARGYTF. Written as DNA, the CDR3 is TGTGCCAGCAGCTTTCGCGGACAGGGGGCGCGGGGCTACACCTTC.

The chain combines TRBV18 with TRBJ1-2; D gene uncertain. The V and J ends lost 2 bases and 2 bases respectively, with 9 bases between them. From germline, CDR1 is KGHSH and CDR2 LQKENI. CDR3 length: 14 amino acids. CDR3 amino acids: CASSPSAENYGYTF. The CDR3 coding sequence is TGTGCCAGCTCACCATCGGCGGAAAACTATGGCTACACCTTC.

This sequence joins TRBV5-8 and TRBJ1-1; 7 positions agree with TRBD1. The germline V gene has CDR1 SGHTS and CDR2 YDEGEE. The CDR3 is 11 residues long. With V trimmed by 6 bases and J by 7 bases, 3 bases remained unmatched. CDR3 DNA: TGTGCCAGCAACACAGGGGTTGAAGCTTTCTTT. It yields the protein CASNTGVEAFF.

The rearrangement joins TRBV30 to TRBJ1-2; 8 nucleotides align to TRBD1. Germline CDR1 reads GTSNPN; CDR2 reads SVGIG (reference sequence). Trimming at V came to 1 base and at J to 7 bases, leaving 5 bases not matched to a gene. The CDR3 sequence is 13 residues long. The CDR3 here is CAWSGIQGGGYTF. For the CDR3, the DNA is TGTGCCTGGAGTGGAATACAGGGGGGTGGCTACACCTTC.

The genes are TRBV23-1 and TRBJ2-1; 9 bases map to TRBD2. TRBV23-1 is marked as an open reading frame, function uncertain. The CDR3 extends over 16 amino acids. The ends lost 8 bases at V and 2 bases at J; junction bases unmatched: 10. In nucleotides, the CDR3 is TGCGCCAGCCCCCCGGGGGAGCGGGGGGCCTACAATGAGCAGTTCTTC. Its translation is CASPPGERGAYNEQFF.